The T cell receptor beta chain under discussion was sequenced for a study of T-cell memory formation after mild COVID-19. Trimming pared 10 bases from V and 0 bases from J, leaving 13 bases between. Germline CDR1 is MNHEY and CDR2 is SVGEGT. The CDR3 length is 14 residues. It was 5'RACE with constant-segment primers that produced the TCR alpha and TCR beta cDNA libraries, which carried sample barcodes and UMIs. MiXCR was run by TCRdb on the 5' RACE reads, yielding one entry per CDR3 protein. Here the sample spans hundreds of thousands of distinct CDR3 sequences, roughly a sixth being singletons. Sequences were obtained from PBMCs or a T cell subset sorted from them (not recorded which). The TCR originated in an adult woman who had mild COVID-19 (a few samples of this study predate the infection). Cell type and time point are not known. This sequence joins TRBV6-2 or TRBV6-3 and TRBJ1-5; D unresolved. The CDR3 reads CATGSTDSNQPQHF. The CDR3 region has the DNA TGTGCCACCGGCTCGACGGATAGCAATCAGCCCCAGCATTTT.